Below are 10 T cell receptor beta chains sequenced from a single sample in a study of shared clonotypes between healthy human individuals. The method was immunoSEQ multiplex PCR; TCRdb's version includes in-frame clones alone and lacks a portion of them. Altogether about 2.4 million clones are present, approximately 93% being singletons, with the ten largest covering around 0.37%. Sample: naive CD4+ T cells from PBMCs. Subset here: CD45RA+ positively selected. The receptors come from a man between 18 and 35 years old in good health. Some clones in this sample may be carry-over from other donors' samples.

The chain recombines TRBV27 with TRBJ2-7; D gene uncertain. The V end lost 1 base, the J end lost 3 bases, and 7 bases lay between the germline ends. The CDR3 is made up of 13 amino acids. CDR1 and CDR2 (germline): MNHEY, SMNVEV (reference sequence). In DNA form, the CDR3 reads TGTGCCAGCAGTTTATTTGCAGGCTACGAGCAGTACTTC. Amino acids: CASSLFAGYEQYF.

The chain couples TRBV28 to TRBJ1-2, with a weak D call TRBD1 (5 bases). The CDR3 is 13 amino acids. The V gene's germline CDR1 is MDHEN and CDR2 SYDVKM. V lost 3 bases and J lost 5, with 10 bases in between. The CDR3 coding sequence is TGTGCCAGCAGTTTGCTGGACACGTATGGCTACACCTTC. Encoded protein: CASSLLDTYGYTF.

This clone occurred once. The CDR3 DNA is TGTGCCAGCAGCTTAATCAGGGCCGGTGGCCAGCCCCAGCATTTT. This gives the protein CASSLIRAGGQPQHF. The chain carries TRBV7-2 and TRBJ1-5; maybe TRBD1 (5 bases). Per the germline V gene, CDR1 is SGHTA and CDR2 is FQGNSA. V dropped 2 bases and J dropped 7 bases, with 15 bases sitting between them. There are 15 residues in the CDR3.

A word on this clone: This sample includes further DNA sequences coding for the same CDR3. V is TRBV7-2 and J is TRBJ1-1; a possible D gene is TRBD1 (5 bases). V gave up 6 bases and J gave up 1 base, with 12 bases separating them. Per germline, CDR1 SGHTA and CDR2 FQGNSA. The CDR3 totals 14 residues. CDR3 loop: CASSSGTGNTEAFF. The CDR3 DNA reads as TGTGCCAGCAGTTCGGGGACGGGGAACACTGAAGCTTTCTTT.

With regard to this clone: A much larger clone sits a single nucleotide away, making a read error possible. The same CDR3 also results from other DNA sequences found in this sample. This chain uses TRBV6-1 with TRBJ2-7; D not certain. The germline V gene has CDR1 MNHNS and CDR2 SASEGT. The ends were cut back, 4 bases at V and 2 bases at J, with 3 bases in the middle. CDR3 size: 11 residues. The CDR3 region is CASSAAYEQYF. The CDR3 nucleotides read TGTGCCAGCAGTGCAGCCTACGAGCAGTACTTC.

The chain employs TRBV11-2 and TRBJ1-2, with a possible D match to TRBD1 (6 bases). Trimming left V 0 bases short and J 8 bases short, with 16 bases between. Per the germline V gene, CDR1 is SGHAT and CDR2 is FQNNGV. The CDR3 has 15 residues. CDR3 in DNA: TGTGCCAGCAGCTTAGATCTGGTCAGGGGACAAGGCTACACCTTC. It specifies CASSLDLVRGQGYTF.

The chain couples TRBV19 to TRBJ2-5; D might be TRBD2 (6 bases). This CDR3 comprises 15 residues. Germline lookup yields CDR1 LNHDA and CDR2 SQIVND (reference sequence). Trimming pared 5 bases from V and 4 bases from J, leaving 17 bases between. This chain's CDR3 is CASSPPAGSGETQYF. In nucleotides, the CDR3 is TGTGCCAGTAGTCCACCCGCGGGGTCGGGAGAGACCCAGTACTTC.

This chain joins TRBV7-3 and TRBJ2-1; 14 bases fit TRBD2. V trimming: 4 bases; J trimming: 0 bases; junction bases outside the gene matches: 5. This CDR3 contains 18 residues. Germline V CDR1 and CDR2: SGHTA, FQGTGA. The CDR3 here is CASSSGGTSGSSYNEQFF. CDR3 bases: TGTGCCAGCAGCTCCGGGGGGACTAGCGGGAGCTCCTACAATGAGCAGTTCTTC.

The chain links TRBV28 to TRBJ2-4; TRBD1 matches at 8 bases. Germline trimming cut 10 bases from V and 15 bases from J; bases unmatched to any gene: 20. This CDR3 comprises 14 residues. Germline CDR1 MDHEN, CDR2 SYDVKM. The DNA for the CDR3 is TGTGCCATTCCTCTCGGACAGGGATACTCCTCCCGGTACTTC. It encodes CAIPLGQGYSSRYF. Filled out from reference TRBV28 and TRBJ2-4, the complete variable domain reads DVKVTQSSRYLVKRTGEKVFLECVQDMDHENMFWYRQDPGLGLRLIYFSYDVKMKEKGDIPEGYSVSREKKERFSLILESASTNQTSMYLCAIPLGQGYSSRYFGAGTRLSVL.

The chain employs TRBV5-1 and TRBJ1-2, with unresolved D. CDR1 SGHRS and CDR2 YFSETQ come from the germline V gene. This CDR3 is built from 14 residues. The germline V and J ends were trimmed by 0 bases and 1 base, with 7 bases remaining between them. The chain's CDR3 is CASSLEYRNYGYTF. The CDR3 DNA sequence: TGCGCCAGCAGCTTGGAGTACCGTAACTATGGCTACACCTTC.